This T cell receptor (beta chain) was captured by sequencing in a study of blood T cell repertoires in COVID-19. Study-wide context: Sources were T cells, B-cell-depleted T cells, or PBMCs; the material itself was cDNA or gDNA.

Germline CDR1 and CDR2: KGHDR and SFDVKD. The CDR3 has 12 residues. The junction had 4 bases not matched to a gene; V was cut back by 9 bases and J by 6 bases. Assay: immunoSEQ multiplex PCR; the TCRdb copy retains only in-frame clones and omits some. The table lists about 120,000 clones, about 85% of them singletons, with under 4% in the top ten. Sequenced: peripheral blood. V is TRBV24-1 and J is TRBJ1-2; 9 bases are a match to TRBD1. This TCR was sampled from a man in his forties with acute or convalescent COVID-19. In DNA form, the CDR3 reads TGTGCCACCGGACAGGGGAGAGATGGCTACACCTTC. The encoded protein is CATGQGRDGYTF.